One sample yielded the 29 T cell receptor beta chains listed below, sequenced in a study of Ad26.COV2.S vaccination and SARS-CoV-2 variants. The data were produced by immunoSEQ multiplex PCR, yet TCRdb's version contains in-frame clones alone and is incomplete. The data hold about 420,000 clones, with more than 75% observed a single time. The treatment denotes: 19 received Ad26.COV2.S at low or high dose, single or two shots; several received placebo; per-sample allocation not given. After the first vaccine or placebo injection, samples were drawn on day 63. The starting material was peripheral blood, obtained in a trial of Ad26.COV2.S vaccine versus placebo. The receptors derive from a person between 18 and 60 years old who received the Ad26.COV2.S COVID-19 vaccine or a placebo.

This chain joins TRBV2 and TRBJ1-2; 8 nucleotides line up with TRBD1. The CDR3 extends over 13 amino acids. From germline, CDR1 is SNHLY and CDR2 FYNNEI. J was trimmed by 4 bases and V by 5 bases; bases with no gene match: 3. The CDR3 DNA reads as TGTGCCAGCAGTTCGACAGGGGCCTATGGCTACACCTTC. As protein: CASSSTGAYGYTF.

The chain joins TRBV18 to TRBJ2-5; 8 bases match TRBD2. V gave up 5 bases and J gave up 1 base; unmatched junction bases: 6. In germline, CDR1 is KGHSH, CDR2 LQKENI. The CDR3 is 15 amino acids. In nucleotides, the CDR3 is TGTGCCAGCTCAGCAGCAGCGGGGGCCCAAGAGACCCAGTACTTC. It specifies CASSAAAGAQETQYF.

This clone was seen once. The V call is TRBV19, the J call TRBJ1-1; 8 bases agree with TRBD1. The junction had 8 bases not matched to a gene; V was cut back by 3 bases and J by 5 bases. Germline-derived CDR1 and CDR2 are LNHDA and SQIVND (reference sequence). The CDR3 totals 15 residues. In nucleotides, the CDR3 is TGTGCCAGTAGTATGGAGGCAGGGGGCTTTACTGAAGCTTTCTTT. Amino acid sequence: CASSMEAGGFTEAFF.

The CDR3 reads CASYKRDTYEQYF. In nucleotides, the CDR3 is TGTGCCAGCTACAAAAGGGACACCTACGAGCAGTACTTC. This rearrangement joins TRBV6-4 to TRBJ2-7, with a tentative D call TRBD1 (6 bases). V dropped 8 bases and J dropped 2 bases, with 13 bases sitting between them. Germline V gene lookup returns CDR1 MRHNA and CDR2 SNTAGT. The CDR3 length is 13 residues.

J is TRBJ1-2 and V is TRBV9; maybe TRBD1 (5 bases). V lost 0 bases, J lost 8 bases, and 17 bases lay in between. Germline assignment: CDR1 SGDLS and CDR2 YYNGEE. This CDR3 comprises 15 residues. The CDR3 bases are TGTGCCAGCAGCGTAGCTACTGGGGGAGGAGGCGGCTACACCTTC. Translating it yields CASSVATGGGGGYTF.

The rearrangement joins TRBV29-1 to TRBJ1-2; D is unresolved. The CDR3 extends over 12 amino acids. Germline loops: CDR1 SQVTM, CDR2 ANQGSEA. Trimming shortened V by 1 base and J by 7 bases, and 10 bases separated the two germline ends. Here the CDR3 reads CSVEAYESGYTF. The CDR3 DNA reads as TGCAGCGTTGAAGCATACGAAAGTGGCTACACCTTC.

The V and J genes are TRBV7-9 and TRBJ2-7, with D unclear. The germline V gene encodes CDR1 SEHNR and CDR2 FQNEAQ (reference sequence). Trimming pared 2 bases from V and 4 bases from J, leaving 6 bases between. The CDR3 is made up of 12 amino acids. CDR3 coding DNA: TGTGCCAGCAGCTTAAACCCATACGAGCAGTACTTC. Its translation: CASSLNPYEQYF.

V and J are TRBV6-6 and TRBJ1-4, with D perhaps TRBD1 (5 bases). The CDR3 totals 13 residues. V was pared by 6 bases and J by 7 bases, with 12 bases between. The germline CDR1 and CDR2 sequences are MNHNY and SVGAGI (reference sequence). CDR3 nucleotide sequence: TGTGCCAGCAGCCCTACAGGAGGTGAAAAACTGTTTTTT. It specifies CASSPTGGEKLFF.

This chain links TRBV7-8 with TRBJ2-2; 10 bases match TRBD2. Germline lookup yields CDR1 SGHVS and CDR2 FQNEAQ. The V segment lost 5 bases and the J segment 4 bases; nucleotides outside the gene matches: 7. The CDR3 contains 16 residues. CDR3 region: CASSPESGGGTGELFF. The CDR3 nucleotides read TGTGCCAGCAGCCCGGAAAGCGGGGGGGGCACCGGGGAGCTGTTTTTT.

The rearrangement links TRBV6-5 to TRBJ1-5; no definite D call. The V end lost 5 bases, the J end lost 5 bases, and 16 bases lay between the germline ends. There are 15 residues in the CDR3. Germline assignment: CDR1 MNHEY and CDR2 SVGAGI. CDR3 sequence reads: CASSPYAGKDQPQHF. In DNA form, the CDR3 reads TGTGCCAGCAGTCCATATGCGGGGAAGGATCAGCCCCAGCATTTT.

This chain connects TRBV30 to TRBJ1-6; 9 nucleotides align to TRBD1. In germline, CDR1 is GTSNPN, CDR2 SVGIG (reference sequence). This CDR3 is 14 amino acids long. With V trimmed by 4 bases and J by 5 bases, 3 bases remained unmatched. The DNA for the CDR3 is TGTGCCTGGATCCGGGACAGGGATAATTCACCCCTCCACTTT. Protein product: CAWIRDRDNSPLHF. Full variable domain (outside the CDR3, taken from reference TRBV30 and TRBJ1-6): SQTIHQWPATLVQPVGSPLSLECTVEGTSNPNLYWYRQAAGRGLQLLFYSVGIGQISSEVPQNLSASRPQDRQFILSSKKLLLSDSGFYLCAWIRDRDNSPLHFGNGTRLTVT.

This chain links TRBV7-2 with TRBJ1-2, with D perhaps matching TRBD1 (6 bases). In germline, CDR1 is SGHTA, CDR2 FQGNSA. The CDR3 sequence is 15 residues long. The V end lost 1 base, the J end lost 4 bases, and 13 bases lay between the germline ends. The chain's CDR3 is CASSLVGGLGYGYTF. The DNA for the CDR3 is TGTGCCAGCAGCTTAGTTGGGGGCCTCGGCTATGGCTACACCTTC.

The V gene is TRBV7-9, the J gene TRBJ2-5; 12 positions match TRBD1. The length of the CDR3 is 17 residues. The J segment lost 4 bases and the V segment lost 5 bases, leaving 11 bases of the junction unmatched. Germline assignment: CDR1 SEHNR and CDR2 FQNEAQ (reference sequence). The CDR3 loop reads CASSEPGQGADGETQYF. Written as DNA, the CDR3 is TGTGCCAGCAGCGAACCGGGACAGGGGGCGGATGGAGAGACCCAGTACTTC.

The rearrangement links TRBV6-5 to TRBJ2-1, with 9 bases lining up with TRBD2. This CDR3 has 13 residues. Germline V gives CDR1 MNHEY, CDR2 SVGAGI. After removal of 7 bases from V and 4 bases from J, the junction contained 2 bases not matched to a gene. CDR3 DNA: TGTGCCAGCATCCTAGCGGGGTACAATGAGCAGTTCTTC. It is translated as CASILAGYNEQFF.

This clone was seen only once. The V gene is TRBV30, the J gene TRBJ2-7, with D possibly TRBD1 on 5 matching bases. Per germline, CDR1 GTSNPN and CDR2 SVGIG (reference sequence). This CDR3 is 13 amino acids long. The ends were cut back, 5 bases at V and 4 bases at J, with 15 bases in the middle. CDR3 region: CAWGVRKGYEQYF. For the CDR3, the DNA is TGTGCCTGGGGGGTCCGTAAGGGGTACGAGCAGTACTTC. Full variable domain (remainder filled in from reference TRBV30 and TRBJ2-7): SQTIHQWPATLVQPVGSPLSLECTVEGTSNPNLYWYRQAAGRGLQLLFYSVGIGQISSEVPQNLSASRPQDRQFILSSKKLLLSDSGFYLCAWGVRKGYEQYFGPGTRLTVT.

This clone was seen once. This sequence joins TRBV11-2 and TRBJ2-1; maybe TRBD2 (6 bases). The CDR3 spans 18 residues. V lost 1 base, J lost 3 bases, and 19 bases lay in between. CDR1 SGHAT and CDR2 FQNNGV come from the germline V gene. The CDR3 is CASSLAWRRGKFYNEQFF. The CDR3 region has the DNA TGTGCCAGCAGCTTAGCGTGGAGGCGGGGCAAATTCTACAATGAGCAGTTCTTC.

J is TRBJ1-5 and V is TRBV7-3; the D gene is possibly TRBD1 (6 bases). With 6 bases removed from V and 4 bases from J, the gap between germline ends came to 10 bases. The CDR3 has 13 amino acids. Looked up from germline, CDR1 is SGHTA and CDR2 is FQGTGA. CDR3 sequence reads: CASSWTANQPQHF. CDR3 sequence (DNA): TGTGCCAGCAGTTGGACAGCTAATCAGCCCCAGCATTTT.

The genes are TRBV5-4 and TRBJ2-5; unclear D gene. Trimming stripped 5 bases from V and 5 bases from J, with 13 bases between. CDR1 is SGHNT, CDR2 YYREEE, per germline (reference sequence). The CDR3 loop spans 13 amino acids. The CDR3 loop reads CASSIRVLETQYF. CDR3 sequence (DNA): TGTGCCAGCAGTATCCGGGTCTTGGAGACCCAGTACTTC.

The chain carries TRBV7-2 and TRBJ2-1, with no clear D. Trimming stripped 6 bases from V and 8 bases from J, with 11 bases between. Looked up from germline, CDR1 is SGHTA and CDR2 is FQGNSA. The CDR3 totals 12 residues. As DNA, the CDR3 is TGTGCCAGCAGTCTGGGGTGGGATGAGCAGTTCTTC. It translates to CASSLGWDEQFF.

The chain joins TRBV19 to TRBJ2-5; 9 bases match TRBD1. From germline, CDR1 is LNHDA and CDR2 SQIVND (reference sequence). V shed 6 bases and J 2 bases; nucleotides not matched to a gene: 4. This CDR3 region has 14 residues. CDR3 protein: CASSDRGVQETQYF. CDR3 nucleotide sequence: TGTGCCAGTAGCGACAGGGGGGTACAAGAGACCCAGTACTTC. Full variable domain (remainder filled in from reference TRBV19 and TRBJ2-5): DGGITQSPKYLFRKEGQNVTLSCEQNLNHDAMYWYRQDPGQGLRLIYYSQIVNDFQKGDIAEGYSVSREKKESFPLTVTSAQKNPTAFYLCASSDRGVQETQYFGPGTRLLVL.

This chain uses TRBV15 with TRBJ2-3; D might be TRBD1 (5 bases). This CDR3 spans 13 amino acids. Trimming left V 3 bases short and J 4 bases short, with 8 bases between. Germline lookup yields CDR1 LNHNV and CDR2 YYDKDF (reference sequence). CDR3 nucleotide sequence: TGTGCCACCAGCAGCATAGGGGCAGATACGCAGTATTTT. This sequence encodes CATSSIGADTQYF.

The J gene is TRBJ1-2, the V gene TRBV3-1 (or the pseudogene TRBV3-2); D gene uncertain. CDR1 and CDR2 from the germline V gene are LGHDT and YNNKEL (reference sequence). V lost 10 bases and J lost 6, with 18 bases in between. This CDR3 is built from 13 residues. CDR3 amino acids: CATRGPNRHGYTF. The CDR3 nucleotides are TGTGCCACCCGGGGTCCCAACCGCCATGGCTACACCTTC.

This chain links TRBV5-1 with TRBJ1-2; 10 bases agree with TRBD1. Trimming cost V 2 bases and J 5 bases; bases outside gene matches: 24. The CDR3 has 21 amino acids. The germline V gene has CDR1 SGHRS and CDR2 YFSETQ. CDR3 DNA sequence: TGCGCCAGCAGCTTACCGGGACAGGGGACAGCATCGATGAACTGGGGGTATGGCTACACCTTC. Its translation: CASSLPGQGTASMNWGYGYTF.

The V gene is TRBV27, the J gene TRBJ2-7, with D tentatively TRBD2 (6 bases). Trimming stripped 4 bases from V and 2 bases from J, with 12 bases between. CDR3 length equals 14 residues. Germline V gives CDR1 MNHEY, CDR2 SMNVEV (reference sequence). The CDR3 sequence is CASSSQGGTYEQYF. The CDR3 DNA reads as TGTGCCAGCAGTTCCCAGGGAGGCACCTACGAGCAGTACTTC.

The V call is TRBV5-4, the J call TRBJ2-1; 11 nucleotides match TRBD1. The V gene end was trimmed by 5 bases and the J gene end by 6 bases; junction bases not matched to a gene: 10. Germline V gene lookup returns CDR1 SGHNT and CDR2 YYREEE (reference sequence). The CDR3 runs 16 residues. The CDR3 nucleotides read TGTGCCAGCAGTCAACTCGGGACAGGGGGTCGCAATGAGCAGTTCTTC. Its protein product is CASSQLGTGGRNEQFF.

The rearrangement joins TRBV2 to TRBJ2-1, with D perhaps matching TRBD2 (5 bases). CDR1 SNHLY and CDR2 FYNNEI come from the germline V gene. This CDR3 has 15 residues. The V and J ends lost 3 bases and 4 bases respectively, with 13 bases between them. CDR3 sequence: CASSDSASPYNEQFF. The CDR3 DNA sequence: TGTGCCAGCAGTGATTCGGCTAGCCCATACAATGAGCAGTTCTTC.

CDR3 nucleotides: TGTGCCAGCTCACCCCGAACAGGTTTGGAGTACTACGAGCAGTACTTC. Encoded protein: CASSPRTGLEYYEQYF. The V gene is TRBV18, the J gene TRBJ2-7; D is possibly TRBD1 (5 bases). The CDR3 consists of 16 residues. With 3 bases removed from V and 3 bases from J, the gap between germline ends came to 18 bases. The V gene's germline CDR1 is KGHSH and CDR2 LQKENI. The whole variable domain, remainder taken from reference TRBV18 and TRBJ2-7, is NAGVMQNPRHLVRRRGQEARLRCSPMKGHSHVYWYRQLPEEGLKFMVYLQKENIIDESGMPKERFSAEFPKEGPSILRIQQVVRGDSAAYFCASSPRTGLEYYEQYFGPGTRLTVT.

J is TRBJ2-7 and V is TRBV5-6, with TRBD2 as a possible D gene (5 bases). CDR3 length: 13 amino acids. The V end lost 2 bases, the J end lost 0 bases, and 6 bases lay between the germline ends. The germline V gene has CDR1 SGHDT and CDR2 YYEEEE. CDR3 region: CASSLTSSYEQYF. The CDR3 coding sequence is TGTGCCAGCAGCTTAACTAGCTCCTACGAGCAGTACTTC.

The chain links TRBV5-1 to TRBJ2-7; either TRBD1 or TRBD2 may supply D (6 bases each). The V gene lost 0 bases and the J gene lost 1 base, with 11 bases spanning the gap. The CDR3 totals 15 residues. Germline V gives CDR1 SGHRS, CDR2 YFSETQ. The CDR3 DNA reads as TGCGCCAGCAGCTTGGGGTCGGGGGCGTCCTACGAGCAGTACTTC. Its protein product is CASSLGSGASYEQYF.